Below are 32 T cell receptor beta chains sequenced from a single sample in a study of response to subunit inactivated influenza vaccine. In TCRdb, the RT-PCR reads were re-called with MiXCR into one record per CDR3 protein. The sample holds under 550,000 distinct CDR3 sequences, more than 7% seen once. The sample was PBMCs from blood, taken roughly 24 months after vaccination. The receptors originated from a man aged 50 to 69 who received an inactivated influenza vaccine.

This clonotype appeared many times. The chain is built from TRBV12-3 or TRBV12-4 and TRBJ2-2; D is perhaps TRBD2 (5 bases). V gave up 4 bases and J gave up 6 bases, with 9 bases separating them. This CDR3 spans 13 amino acids. Here the CDR3 reads CASSSDFAGELFF. In DNA form, the CDR3 reads TGTGCCAGCAGTTCGGACTTTGCCGGGGAGCTGTTTTTT.

This clonotype came up many times. The V gene is TRBV6-2 or TRBV6-3, the J gene TRBJ1-1; possible D gene TRBD1, 5 bases. V was clipped by 0 bases and J by 8 bases, with 10 bases between them. Per the germline V gene, CDR1 is MNHEY and CDR2 is SVGEGT. The length of the CDR3 is 13 residues. The CDR3: CASSYSEQAEAFF. The CDR3 DNA reads TGTGCCAGCAGTTACTCAGAACAGGCGGAAGCTTTCTTT.

This clonotype appeared a few times. The chain links TRBV4-3 to TRBJ2-7; 12 nucleotides agree with TRBD2. This CDR3 comprises 15 residues. CDR1 LGHNA and CDR2 YSLEER come from the germline V gene. V gave up 2 bases and J gave up 5 bases; unmatched junction bases: 4. The CDR3 DNA reads TGCGCCAGCAGCCAACTAGCGGGAGGGCCTCACGAGCAGTACTTC. It is translated as CASSQLAGGPHEQYF.

This clonotype was detected a few times. The rearrangement uses TRBV3-1 and TRBJ2-3, with D possibly matching TRBD2 (6 bases). There are 14 residues in the CDR3. Germline CDR1 reads LGHDT; CDR2 reads YNNKEL (reference sequence). The germline V and J ends were trimmed by 1 base and 9 bases, with 14 bases remaining between them. As DNA, the CDR3 is TGTGCCAGCAGCCAAGTAGCGGTGAAATCCACGCAGTATTTT. This translates into CASSQVAVKSTQYF.

In its sample, this clonotype was seen a few times. The chain has TRBV5-1 and TRBJ2-7; D perhaps matches TRBD1 (6 bases). The CDR3 runs 15 residues. Germline-derived CDR1 and CDR2 are SGHRS and YFSETQ. The V and J ends lost 0 bases and 0 bases respectively, with 10 bases between them. The CDR3 region has the DNA TGCGCCAGCAGCTTGGAGGGGGTTAGCTCCTACGAGCAGTACTTC. This codes for CASSLEGVSSYEQYF.

This clonotype was detected only a few times. The chain couples TRBV12-3 or TRBV12-4 to TRBJ1-1, with 9 bases identical to TRBD1. V trimming: 0 bases; J trimming: 4 bases; junction bases outside the gene matches: 6. This CDR3 has 16 residues. In nucleotides, the CDR3 is TGTGCCAGCAGTTTAGCTGGGGGACAGGGTGGCACTGAAGCTTTCTTT. This encodes CASSLAGGQGGTEAFF.

This clonotype has ten or more counts. V gene TRBV4-3 combines with J gene TRBJ2-1; D possibly corresponds to TRBD2 (5 bases). In germline, CDR1 is LGHNA, CDR2 YSLEER. The length of the CDR3 is 16 residues. Trimming took off 0 bases at V and 3 bases at J, with 12 bases between the two ends. The CDR3: CASSQDYAGFYNEQFF. As DNA, the CDR3 is TGCGCCAGCAGCCAAGATTACGCGGGCTTCTACAATGAGCAGTTCTTC.

This clonotype appeared many times. The chain uses TRBV5-4 and TRBJ2-1; perhaps TRBD1 as D (6 bases). The CDR3 is 12 residues long. Trimming left V 3 bases short and J 12 bases short, with 13 bases between. Per the germline V gene, CDR1 is SGHNT and CDR2 is YYREEE (reference sequence). For the CDR3, the DNA is TGTGCCAGCAGCTCTGGGGGACAATGGCAGTTCTTC. Protein: CASSSGGQWQFF.

This clonotype was seen a few times. V usage is TRBV25-1 and J usage is TRBJ1-2, with no clear D. The CDR3 totals 11 residues. V dropped 3 bases and J dropped 6 bases, with 5 bases sitting between them. In germline, CDR1 is MGHDK, CDR2 SYGVNS. The chain's CDR3 is CASSEAHGYTF. DNA for the CDR3: TGTGCCAGCAGTGAGGCTCATGGCTACACCTTC.

This clonotype was seen many times. The rearrangement links TRBV12-3 or TRBV12-4 to TRBJ2-1; 9 positions agree with TRBD1. This CDR3 contains 14 residues. The ends lost 4 bases at V and 5 bases at J; junction bases unmatched: 3. The CDR3 nucleotides read TGTGCCAGCAGTTACAGGGGGCGCAACAATGAGCAGTTCTTC. Its translation is CASSYRGRNNEQFF.

There are a few counts of this clonotype. This CDR3 is CASSQTLSGANVLTF. DNA of the CDR3: TGCGCCAGCAGCCAGACGCTTTCTGGGGCCAACGTCCTGACTTTC. V usage is TRBV5-1 and J usage is TRBJ2-6, with unresolved D. V dropped 4 bases and J dropped 1 base, with 9 bases sitting between them. The CDR3 spans 15 residues. The V gene's germline CDR1 is SGHRS and CDR2 YFSETQ.

This chain links TRBV4-3 with TRBJ2-1, with TRBD2 matching 9 bases. Germline V gene lookup returns CDR1 LGHNA and CDR2 YSLEER. Germline trimming cut 4 bases from V and 4 bases from J; bases unmatched to any gene: 8. The CDR3 contains 16 residues. Written as DNA, the CDR3 is TGCGCCAGCAGCCCACAGGCAGCGGGGGGATACAATGAGCAGTTCTTC. Its translation is CASSPQAAGGYNEQFF.

This clonotype came up many times. The rearrangement joins TRBV4-3 to TRBJ2-4, with D tentatively TRBD1 (6 bases). Germline V gives CDR1 LGHNA, CDR2 YSLEER. This CDR3 has 14 residues. With 0 bases removed from V and 10 bases from J, the gap between germline ends came to 13 bases. The CDR3 here is CASSQDRQGQIQYF. The DNA for the CDR3 is TGCGCCAGCAGCCAAGATAGGCAGGGGCAAATTCAGTACTTC.

Concerning this clonotype itself: This may stem from a read error, because a much larger clone lies one nucleotide away. The chain couples TRBV15 to TRBJ2-1; possibly TRBD2 for D (6 bases). V was trimmed by 4 bases and J by 6 bases, leaving 10 bases between them. CDR1 is LNHNV, CDR2 YYDKDF, per germline (reference sequence). The CDR3 consists of 13 residues. The CDR3 coding sequence is TGTGCCACCAGCACGACTAGTGCCAATGAGCAGTTCTTC. Protein product: CATSTTSANEQFF. Variable domain in full (rest from reference TRBV15 and TRBJ2-1): DAMVIQNPRYQVTQFGKPVTLSCSQTLNHNVMYWYQQKSSQAPKLLFHYYDKDFNNEADTPDNFQSRRPNTSFCFLDIRSPGLGDTAMYLCATSTTSANEQFFGPGTRLTVL.

This clonotype was detected many times. The chain recombines TRBV12-3 or TRBV12-4 with TRBJ2-2, with D tentatively TRBD1 (6 bases). Trimming took 7 bases from V and 0 from J, leaving 15 bases between them. CDR3 length: 16 residues. For the CDR3, the DNA is TGTGCCAGCAACTCCAGGGGCCCCCCGAACACCGGGGAGCTGTTTTTT. Protein: CASNSRGPPNTGELFF.

The chain employs TRBV5-1 and TRBJ2-2, with 9 nucleotides matching TRBD1. J lost 2 bases, V lost 4 bases, and 6 bases had no gene match. This CDR3 has 16 amino acids. Germline V gene data show CDR1 as SGHRS and CDR2 as YFSETQ. The CDR3 coding sequence is TGCGCCAGCAGCCTCCGGGGACAGGGAAACACCGGGGAGCTGTTTTTT. Its translation is CASSLRGQGNTGELFF.

The sample holds a few counts of this clonotype. V and J are TRBV7-2 and TRBJ2-1; 10 bases are a match to TRBD1. Trimming took 4 bases from V and 6 from J; bases not matched to a gene: 6. The CDR3 runs 15 residues. Looked up from germline, CDR1 is SGHTA and CDR2 is FQGNSA. The CDR3 here is CASSSGQGGPNEQFF. The CDR3, as DNA: TGTGCCAGCAGCTCCGGACAGGGGGGACCCAATGAGCAGTTCTTC.

The chain combines TRBV6-1 with TRBJ1-5; TRBD1 is a possible D gene (5 bases). With 1 base removed from V and 4 bases from J, the gap between germline ends came to 11 bases. This CDR3 region has 15 residues. The germline CDR1 and CDR2 sequences are MNHNS and SASEGT. The CDR3 DNA follows: TGTGCCAGCAGTGAAGTAGTCAGGGTAAATCAGCCCCAGCATTTT. This codes for CASSEVVRVNQPQHF.

The sample holds many counts of this clonotype. CDR3 coding DNA: TGCGCCAGCAGAGCGGGGTCTGACACTGAAGCTTTCTTT. Translated, it gives CASRAGSDTEAFF. The J gene is TRBJ1-1, the V gene TRBV5-1, with D hard to call. V was pared by 5 bases and J by 3 bases, with 11 bases between. Germline CDR1 and CDR2: SGHRS and YFSETQ. The CDR3 has 13 amino acids. Combining the CDR3 with reference TRBV5-1 and TRBJ1-1 gives the whole variable domain KAGVTQTPRYLIKTRGQQVTLSCSPISGHRSVSWYQQTPGQGLQFLFEYFSETQRNKGNFPGRFSGRQFSNSRSEMNVSTLELGDSALYLCASRAGSDTEAFFGQGTRLTVV.

The chain couples TRBV10-3 to TRBJ2-3; the D gene is possibly TRBD1 (6 bases). V lost 2 bases and J 0 bases, leaving 15 bases between the germline ends. Germline V gene lookup returns CDR1 ENHRY and CDR2 SYGVKD. There are 17 residues in the CDR3. This chain's CDR3 is CAISEDRTGASTDTQYF. The CDR3 coding sequence is TGTGCCATCAGTGAGGACAGGACCGGAGCTAGCACAGATACGCAGTATTTT.

Concerning this clonotype: At one end the junction does not follow the germline gene, possibly because of a read error. V and J are TRBV2 and TRBJ2-7; a weak D match, TRBD1 (7 bases). The V gene's germline CDR1 is SNHLY and CDR2 FYNNEI. CDR3 length: 12 amino acids. CDR3 protein: CASSEGRGLPVF. DNA for the CDR3: TGTGCCAGCAGTGAAGGGAGGGGGCTCCCTGTCTTC.

This clonotype has only a few counts. The J gene is TRBJ2-7, the V gene TRBV27, with 10 bases fitting TRBD1. Germline loops: CDR1 MNHEY, CDR2 SMNVEV (reference sequence). The CDR3 spans 14 residues. Losses at the gene ends were 7 bases for V and 5 bases for J; bases not matched to a gene: 8. CDR3 nucleotides: TGTGCCAGCAAAAGGACAGGGGGGTATAACGAGCAGTACTTC. Its translation: CASKRTGGYNEQYF.

This clonotype came up a few times. The chain carries TRBV29-1 and TRBJ1-2; D perhaps matches TRBD1 (6 bases). The V gene lost 6 bases and the J gene lost 2 bases, with 16 bases spanning the gap. Germline values: CDR1 SQVTM, CDR2 ANQGSEA. The CDR3 extends over 14 amino acids. In nucleotides, the CDR3 is TGCAGCGTCCACGGGGGGCACCCCAACTATGGCTACACCTTC. It encodes CSVHGGHPNYGYTF.

In this sample, this clonotype turned up a few times. In DNA, the CDR3 is TGTGCCAGCATCATAAACCGGCCTTCCGACAATGAGCAGTTCTTC. Residues: CASIINRPSDNEQFF. The chain is built from TRBV12-3 or TRBV12-4 and TRBJ2-1; D not resolved. The ends were cut back, 7 bases at V and 5 bases at J, with 18 bases in the middle. This CDR3 contains 15 residues.

V is TRBV7-2 and J is TRBJ2-1; D is perhaps TRBD1 or TRBD2 (5 bases each). CDR1 SGHTA and CDR2 FQGNSA come from the germline V gene. Between the trimmed V and J ends, which lost 8 bases and 4 bases, there was a span of 18 bases. The CDR3 covers 15 residues. The CDR3 spells CASRRGVGSYNEQFF. The CDR3 region has the DNA TGTGCCAGCCGACGAGGGGTCGGCTCTTACAATGAGCAGTTCTTC.

The table lists this clonotype with many counts. J is TRBJ1-6 and V is TRBV10-3, with D possibly TRBD1 on 5 matching bases. The CDR3 is made up of 17 amino acids. The ends were cut back, 7 bases at V and 7 bases at J, with 23 bases in the middle. Looked up from germline, CDR1 is ENHRY and CDR2 is SYGVKD. The CDR3 is CAINWGYERTTNSPLHF. The CDR3 DNA follows: TGTGCCATCAACTGGGGGTATGAACGGACAACGAATTCACCCCTCCACTTT.

The chain couples TRBV20-1 to TRBJ2-3; TRBD1 is a possible D gene (5 bases). The V end was cut by 6 bases, the J end by 4 bases, with 23 bases between. Looked up from germline, CDR1 is DFQATT and CDR2 is SNEGSKA (reference sequence). The CDR3 covers 16 residues. CDR3 loop: CSANTALRGVADTQYF. CDR3 DNA: TGCAGTGCCAACACGGCCCTAAGGGGTGTAGCAGATACGCAGTATTTT.

This clonotype came up a few times. This chain links TRBV5-6 with TRBJ2-1; possible D gene TRBD1, 6 bases. V lost 2 bases and J lost 15, with 15 bases in between. Germline V lookup: CDR1 SGHDT, CDR2 YYEEEE. The CDR3 loop spans 12 amino acids. The CDR3 here is CASSFARGRGFF. Here the CDR3 DNA reads TGTGCCAGCAGCTTCGCCAGGGGCCGCGGGTTCTTC. The full variable domain, with the rest looked up from reference TRBV5-6 and TRBJ2-1, is DAGVTQSPTHLIKTRGQQVTLRCSPKSGHDTVSWYQQALGQGPQFIFQYYEEEERQRGNFPDRFSGHQFPNYSSELNVNALLLGDSALYLCASSFARGRGFFGPGTRLTVL.

This chain links TRBV9 with TRBJ2-3, with D possibly TRBD2 on 6 matching bases. The CDR3 extends over 13 amino acids. Germline V gives CDR1 SGDLS, CDR2 YYNGEE. V dropped 8 bases and J dropped 2 bases, with 12 bases sitting between them. CDR3 DNA sequence: TGTGCCAGTACGGGACTTCACACAGATACGCAGTATTTT. Its protein product is CASTGLHTDTQYF.

V gene TRBV20-1 combines with J gene TRBJ2-3; 8 positions agree with TRBD1. Per germline, CDR1 DFQATT and CDR2 SNEGSKA (reference sequence). V was pared by 7 bases and J by 4 bases, with 13 bases of the junction left unmatched. The CDR3 covers 15 residues. This chain's CDR3 is CSVRRRDRPSDTQYF. The CDR3 DNA is TGCAGTGTCCGACGTCGGGACAGGCCCTCAGATACGCAGTATTTT.

This clonotype came up a few times. J is TRBJ2-4 and V is TRBV3-1; D perhaps matches TRBD2 (6 bases). CDR1 is LGHDT and CDR2 is YNNKEL in the germline V gene (reference sequence). V lost 4 bases, J lost 0 bases, and 19 bases lay in between. This CDR3 comprises 18 residues. As DNA, the CDR3 is TGTGCCAGCAGCCCCGGGAGAGGAGGTCCCTTAGCCAAAAACATTCAGTACTTC. This codes for CASSPGRGGPLAKNIQYF. The variable domain in full, completed from reference TRBV3-1 and TRBJ2-4, reads DTAVSQTPKYLVTQMGNDKSIKCEQNLGHDTMYWYKQDSKKFLKIMFSYNNKELIINETVPNRFSPKSPDKAHLNLHINSLELGDSAVYFCASSPGRGGPLAKNIQYFGAGTRLSVL.

This clonotype was seen more than once but under ten times. The chain recombines TRBV5-5 with TRBJ2-3; TRBD2 is a possible D gene (6 bases). V gave up 6 bases and J gave up 2 bases, with 19 bases separating them. Per the germline V gene, CDR1 is SGHKS and CDR2 is YYEKEE (reference sequence). The CDR3 has 16 residues. CDR3 sequence: CASIPAVAGFTDTQYF. The DNA for the CDR3 is TGTGCCAGCATCCCGGCCGTGGCGGGGTTCACAGATACGCAGTATTTT.